The 27 T cell receptor beta chains given below trace back to one sample, sequenced in a study of identical twins. TCRdb re-analysed the 5' RACE reads in MiXCR, keeping a single row per CDR3 protein. The sample has under 350,000 distinct CDR3 sequences, roughly 10% seen once. Separately, the same data were catalogued under a study of yellow fever vaccine responses in identical twins.

The sample consisted of CD8+ T cells sorted from blood. The receptors were gathered from a woman aged 18-29 years in good health.

The chain recombines TRBV21-1 with TRBJ2-7; whether TRBD1, the table's D call, matches the DNA was not checked. TRBV21-1 is labeled a pseudogene. There are 15 residues in the CDR3. This chain's CDR3 is CASSSTGESSYEQYF. The DNA for the CDR3 is TGTGCCAGCAGCTCTACAGGGGAGAGCTCCTACGAGCAGTACTTC.

This clonotype was seen only a few times. This chain links TRBV30 with TRBJ2-7, with unresolved D. V shed 2 bases and J shed 4 bases, with 6 bases lying between them. The CDR3 has 11 amino acids. Germline CDR1 and CDR2: GTSNPN and SVGIG (reference sequence). Written as DNA, the CDR3 is TGTGCCTGGAGTAACGGGTACGAGCAGTACTTC. Encoded protein: CAWSNGYEQYF.

The V and J genes are TRBV10-2 and TRBJ2-1; weak D call: TRBD2 (6 bases). The germline CDR1 and CDR2 sequences are WSHSY and SAAADI. Trimming left V 7 bases short and J 4 bases short, with 26 bases between. The CDR3 contains 18 residues. CDR3 bases: TGCGCCAGCAACGAGGGGCCGGGCGGGACCCTCCCTTACAATGAGCAGTTCTTC. This encodes CASNEGPGGTLPYNEQFF.

In its sample, this clonotype was seen many times. The chain has TRBV6-5 and TRBJ2-1; D possibly corresponds to TRBD2 (6 bases). Per the germline V gene, CDR1 is MNHEY and CDR2 is SVGAGI. V was trimmed by 1 base and J by 9 bases, leaving 19 bases between them. The CDR3 consists of 16 residues. CDR3 bases: TGTGCCAGCAGTTACTTCGGGACTGCGGGCTCGGGTGAGCAGTTCTTC. This translates into CASSYFGTAGSGEQFF.

The chain combines TRBV20-1 with TRBJ2-1, with D uncertain. This CDR3 region has 14 residues. The V end lost 0 bases, the J end lost 5 bases, and 11 bases lay between the germline ends. Germline V gene data show CDR1 as DFQATT and CDR2 as SNEGSKA (reference sequence). Here the CDR3 DNA reads TGCAGTGCTAGAGATCTCGCCGGCAACAATGAGCAGTTCTTC. Translated, it gives CSARDLAGNNEQFF.

This clonotype was counted only a few times. V is TRBV30 and J is TRBJ2-2, with TRBD1 identical over 8 bases. The junction had 1 base not matched to a gene; V was cut back by 4 bases and J by 0 bases. Looked up from germline, CDR1 is GTSNPN and CDR2 is SVGIG (reference sequence). This CDR3 comprises 14 residues. DNA for the CDR3: TGTGCCTGGACACAGGGGGCGAACACCGGGGAGCTGTTTTTT. This sequence encodes CAWTQGANTGELFF.

This clonotype was found a few times. The chain employs TRBV20-1 and TRBJ2-7, with D possibly being TRBD1 or TRBD2 (5 bases each). This CDR3 is built from 13 residues. V was pared by 0 bases and J by 3 bases, with 9 bases between. Germline-derived CDR1 and CDR2 are DFQATT and SNEGSKA (reference sequence). In DNA, the CDR3 is TGCAGTGCTAGAGATCGGGGCTACTACGAGCAGTACTTC. Translating it yields CSARDRGYYEQYF.

The genes are TRBV7-8 and TRBJ2-7; possible D gene TRBD2, 5 bases. Trimming left V 5 bases short and J 0 bases short, with 11 bases between. Germline CDR1 SGHVS, CDR2 FQNEAQ. The CDR3 is 14 residues long. The CDR3 here is CASSLDFASYEQYF. The CDR3 DNA follows: TGTGCCAGCAGCCTGGACTTCGCCTCCTACGAGCAGTACTTC.

V is TRBV4-3 and J is TRBJ2-7; TRBD2 is a possible D gene (5 bases). Trimming stripped 0 bases from V and 0 bases from J, with 9 bases between. This CDR3 comprises 15 residues. Germline CDR1 LGHNA, CDR2 YSLEER. CDR3 in DNA: TGCGCCAGCAGCCAAGATAAGGACTTCTCCTACGAGCAGTACTTC. Its translation: CASSQDKDFSYEQYF.

This clonotype turned up a few times. The rearrangement joins TRBV5-1 to TRBJ2-1, with a possible D match to TRBD2 (5 bases). Germline V gene lookup returns CDR1 SGHRS and CDR2 YFSETQ. The V end lost 1 base, the J end lost 5 bases, and 10 bases lay between the germline ends. The CDR3 length is 14 residues. The CDR3: CASSLWSSNNEQFF. The DNA for the CDR3 is TGCGCCAGCAGCTTGTGGTCTAGCAACAATGAGCAGTTCTTC.

Ten or more counts support this clonotype. This sequence joins TRBV7-2 and TRBJ2-5; D gene uncertain. Germline CDR1 is SGHTA and CDR2 is FQGNSA. The V end was cut by 5 bases, the J end by 5 bases, with 15 bases between. The CDR3 is made up of 14 amino acids. The CDR3 reads CASSVHPDRETQYF. For the CDR3, the DNA is TGTGCCAGCAGCGTCCACCCCGACCGGGAGACCCAGTACTTC.

This clonotype was observed a few times. This sequence joins TRBV2 and TRBJ2-5; 9 bases map to TRBD2. Germline V lookup: CDR1 SNHLY, CDR2 FYNNEI. Losses at the gene ends were 4 bases for V and 0 bases for J; bases not matched to a gene: 12. The CDR3 contains 18 residues. CDR3 bases: TGTGCCAGCAGTGCGTCGGCTAGCGGGGATCTATACCAAGAGACCCAGTACTTC. Its protein product is CASSASASGDLYQETQYF.

Worth noting for this clonotype: This could be a read error, since a much larger clone is one nucleotide away. V and J are TRBV29-1 and TRBJ2-7, with 8 bases identical to TRBD2. Germline V lookup: CDR1 SQVTM, CDR2 ANQGSEA. The ends lost 6 bases at V and 3 bases at J; junction bases unmatched: 10. The CDR3 consists of 14 residues. The CDR3 is CSVAPSGGCYEQYF. The DNA of the CDR3 is TGCAGCGTCGCACCCAGCGGGGGCTGCTACGAGCAGTACTTC.

The V and J genes are TRBV12-3 or TRBV12-4 and TRBJ1-2; no firm D call. The CDR3 loop spans 12 amino acids. Trimming stripped 6 bases from V and 7 bases from J, with 12 bases between. CDR3 protein: CASSLDLSGYTF. The CDR3, as DNA: TGTGCCAGCAGCCTAGATCTAAGTGGCTACACCTTC.

This clonotype has more than one count but fewer than ten. The chain couples TRBV24-1 to TRBJ2-7; no firm D call. The ends were cut back, 6 bases at V and 4 bases at J, with 6 bases in the middle. CDR1 and CDR2 (germline): KGHDR, SFDVKD. This CDR3 spans 11 amino acids. CDR3 DNA: TGTGCCACCAGTCAAGGTTACGAGCAGTACTTC. As protein: CATSQGYEQYF.

The CDR3 reads CASSFDRGAYEQYF. CDR3 in DNA: TGTGCCAGCAGCTTCGACAGGGGGGCCTACGAGCAGTACTTC. The chain combines TRBV7-9 with TRBJ2-7, with 9 bases fitting TRBD1. The V gene's germline CDR1 is SEHNR and CDR2 FQNEAQ (reference sequence). The CDR3 runs to 14 residues. The ends lost 3 bases at V and 2 bases at J; junction bases unmatched: 2.

This clonotype showed up just a few times. The chain carries TRBV27 and TRBJ2-7; D uncertain. The CDR3 consists of 16 residues. CDR1 and CDR2 from the germline V gene are MNHEY and SMNVEV (reference sequence). Trimming took off 3 bases at V and 3 bases at J, with 18 bases between the two ends. The CDR3 region has the DNA TGTGCCAGCAGTTTTTCGCTGCAGCGAGGTTTCTACGAGCAGTACTTC. It yields the protein CASSFSLQRGFYEQYF.

This clonotype was found a few times. V and J are TRBV5-5 and TRBJ2-1, with 8 positions matching TRBD1. Germline-derived CDR1 and CDR2 are SGHKS and YYEKEE (reference sequence). The V and J ends lost 4 bases and 8 bases, in that order; junction bases with no gene match: 8. The length of the CDR3 is 14 residues. The DNA for the CDR3 is TGTGCCAGCAGCCAGGACAGGGTGGTTGATGAGCAGTTCTTC. Protein: CASSQDRVVDEQFF.

This clonotype has ten or more counts. The V call is TRBV7-2, the J call TRBJ2-7; TRBD2 agrees at 10 bases. This CDR3 contains 15 residues. V dropped 5 bases and J dropped 1; count of bases not matched to a gene: 5. Germline CDR1 SGHTA, CDR2 FQGNSA. The CDR3 sequence is CASSLGLAVSYEQYF. The CDR3 bases are TGTGCCAGCAGCCTCGGACTAGCGGTTTCCTACGAGCAGTACTTC.

This clonotype was counted between two and nine times. This sequence joins TRBV2 and TRBJ2-7; D possibly corresponds to TRBD2 (6 bases). The CDR3 spans 18 residues. V lost 1 base, J lost 2 bases, and 21 bases lay in between. Germline loops: CDR1 SNHLY, CDR2 FYNNEI. The CDR3 protein is CASSEGDRVGLLTYEQYF. The CDR3 DNA reads TGTGCCAGCAGTGAAGGTGATAGGGTAGGACTATTGACCTACGAGCAGTACTTC.

This clonotype has only a few counts. J is TRBJ1-1 and V is TRBV9; perhaps TRBD1 as D (6 bases). The V gene lost 3 bases and the J gene lost 2 bases, with 8 bases spanning the gap. Germline CDR1 reads SGDLS; CDR2 reads YYNGEE. CDR3 length: 13 amino acids. The CDR3 DNA sequence: TGTGCCAGCAGCGGTGGGGGCAACACTGAAGCTTTCTTT. Translated, it gives CASSGGGNTEAFF.

This clonotype has a count of ten or more. This chain links TRBV29-1 with TRBJ2-7, with D unresolved. Per the germline V gene, CDR1 is SQVTM and CDR2 is ANQGSEA. V lost 4 bases and J lost 7, with 11 bases in between. This CDR3 comprises 11 residues. In nucleotides, the CDR3 is TGCAGCGTTGGGAACAGAGAAGAGCAGTACTTC. It translates to CSVGNREEQYF.

The V call is TRBV5-6, the J call TRBJ1-5; D gene ambiguous. Trimming shortened V by 5 bases and J by 5 bases, and 14 bases separated the two germline ends. This CDR3 is built from 14 residues. Germline assignment: CDR1 SGHDT and CDR2 YYEEEE. The CDR3 coding sequence is TGTGCCAGCAGACGTACCTCCGAGTATCAGCCCCAGCATTTT. It encodes CASRRTSEYQPQHF.

The chain has TRBV7-9 and TRBJ2-7; D is uncertain. The length of the CDR3 is 13 residues. Germline V gene lookup returns CDR1 SEHNR and CDR2 FQNEAQ (reference sequence). V shed 4 bases and J shed 5 bases, with 12 bases lying between them. The CDR3 is CASSSLWAHEQYF. Written as DNA, the CDR3 is TGTGCCAGCAGCTCGTTGTGGGCCCACGAGCAGTACTTC.

The V and J genes are TRBV7-9 and TRBJ2-7, with TRBD2 matching 11 bases. This CDR3 is 17 amino acids long. Germline V gene lookup returns CDR1 SEHNR and CDR2 FQNEAQ (reference sequence). The J segment lost 4 bases and the V segment lost 5 bases, leaving 13 bases of the junction unmatched. The CDR3 sequence is CASSLTPGLAARYEQYF. The CDR3 coding sequence is TGTGCCAGCAGCCTTACCCCGGGACTAGCGGCTAGATACGAGCAGTACTTC.

This clonotype has ten or more counts. The chain joins TRBV12-3 or TRBV12-4 to TRBJ2-2; no firm D call. V shed 3 bases and J shed 7 bases, with 6 bases lying between them. The length of the CDR3 is 12 residues. CDR3 in amino acids: CASSFSLGELFF. The DNA of the CDR3 is TGTGCCAGCAGTTTTTCCCTCGGGGAGCTGTTTTTT.

This clonotype was counted ten times or more. The chain combines TRBV7-6 with TRBJ2-1; D uncertain. Germline V lookup: CDR1 SGHVS, CDR2 FNYEAQ. V lost 0 bases and J 9 bases, leaving 3 bases between the germline ends. This CDR3 region has 11 residues. The CDR3 here is CASSLAGEQFF. CDR3 DNA: TGTGCCAGCAGCTTAGCGGGTGAGCAGTTCTTC. The whole variable domain, filled in from reference TRBV7-6 and TRBJ2-1, reads GAGVSQSPRYKVTKRGQDVALRCDPISGHVSLYWYRQALGQGPEFLTYFNYEAQQDKSGLPNDRFSAERPEGSISTLTIQRTEQRDSAMYRCASSLAGEQFFGPGTRLTVL.